Below are 5 T cell receptor beta chains sequenced from a single sample in a study of beta chain features in type 1 diabetes. Overall study results and limits: Among all four CD4+ subsets, Type 1 diabetes patients had TCRB CDR3s that were moderately but significantly shorter.

Sequenced material consisted of expressed TCRB transcripts (all of the isolated RNA was reverse transcribed). The data were produced by immunoSEQ multiplex PCR, yet TCRdb's version contains in-frame clones alone and is incomplete. The sample consists of 240,000 or so clones, just over 20% of them appearing once. Which antigens these TCRs recognize remains unknown. The specimen was naive CD4+ T cells from blood. These receptors came from a middle-aged woman with type 1 diabetes.

This clone was counted a few times. The V call is TRBV27, the J call TRBJ1-2, with TRBD1 identical over 11 bases. The CDR3 runs to 15 residues. With V trimmed by 5 bases and J by 2 bases, 4 bases remained unmatched. Germline V CDR1 and CDR2: MNHEY, SMNVEV (reference sequence). DNA for the CDR3: TGTGCCAGCAGTCCTAGGGACAGGGGGAACTATGGCTACACCTTC. It is translated as CASSPRDRGNYGYTF.

This clone was counted a few times. This chain connects TRBV30 to TRBJ2-7, with D perhaps matching TRBD1 (6 bases). The V end was cut by 0 bases, the J end by 1 base, with 10 bases between. The germline V gene encodes CDR1 GTSNPN and CDR2 SVGIG (reference sequence). This CDR3 has 14 residues. The CDR3 region is CAWSVGGISYEQYF. In DNA, the CDR3 is TGTGCCTGGAGTGTAGGGGGAATTTCCTACGAGCAGTACTTC. Together with reference TRBV30 and TRBJ2-7, the CDR3 gives the full variable domain: SQTIHQWPATLVQPVGSPLSLECTVEGTSNPNLYWYRQAAGRGLQLLFYSVGIGQISSEVPQNLSASRPQDRQFILSSKKLLLSDSGFYLCAWSVGGISYEQYFGPGTRLTVT.

This clone was seen a handful of times. The chain has TRBV18 and TRBJ2-7, with TRBD1 matching over 9 bases. This CDR3 is 12 amino acids long. V shed 1 base and J 13 bases; nucleotides not matched to a gene: 5. Germline V gene sequence: CDR1 KGHSH, CDR2 LQKENI. CDR3: CASSPRDRVPYF. The DNA for the CDR3 is TGTGCCAGCTCACCACGGGACAGGGTACCCTACTTC.

In this sample, this clone turned up a few times. This chain connects TRBV5-1 to TRBJ2-5, with D possibly being TRBD1 (6 bases). V dropped 0 bases and J dropped 7 bases, with 13 bases sitting between them. This CDR3 has 14 residues. The germline gives CDR1 SGHRS, CDR2 YFSETQ. CDR3 loop: CASSLAQGGRTQYF. Written as DNA, the CDR3 is TGCGCCAGCAGCTTGGCACAGGGTGGTCGGACCCAGTACTTC.

A note on this clone: Mismatch with germline at one junction end may stem from a read error. V is TRBV7-9 and J is TRBJ2-5; 7 positions agree with TRBD2. The length of the CDR3 is 14 residues. Germline loops: CDR1 SEHNR, CDR2 FQNEAQ (reference sequence). The CDR3 protein is CANSLGSGGETQYF. CDR3 nucleotide sequence: TGTGCCAACAGCTTAGGGTCCGGGGGGGAGACCCAGTACTTC.